This entry lists 16 T cell receptor beta chains sequenced from one sample in a study of cytomegalovirus exposure and HLA in healthy donors. Data came from immunoSEQ multiplex PCR; TCRdb stores just in-frame clones and leaves some out. Among over 200,000 clones, roughly 87% were seen once, and the ten largest hold 3.1%. Specimen: PBMCs. These receptors were taken from a woman in her twenties or thirties in good health and CMV-seronegative.

The chain joins TRBV27 to TRBJ2-7; possibly TRBD1 for D (7 bases). The CDR3 runs 14 residues. V lost 3 bases, J lost 2 bases, and 11 bases lay in between. CDR1 and CDR2 from the germline V gene are MNHEY and SMNVEV (reference sequence). The CDR3 sequence is CASSFQGGPYEQYF. In DNA, the CDR3 is TGTGCCAGCAGTTTCCAGGGGGGCCCCTACGAGCAGTACTTC.

The gene calls are TRBV11-2 and TRBJ2-3; D is undetermined. The V end was cut by 5 bases, the J end by 7 bases, with 25 bases between. CDR3 length: 17 amino acids. The germline CDR1 and CDR2 sequences are SGHAT and FQNNGV. CDR3 protein: CASSTWVGGEISHTQYF. CDR3 coding DNA: TGTGCCAGCAGCACGTGGGTCGGCGGAGAAATTAGTCATACGCAGTATTTT.

The genes are TRBV16 and TRBJ2-1; possible D gene TRBD2, 5 bases. Trimming shortened V by 2 bases and J by 4 bases, and 9 bases separated the two germline ends. The V gene's germline CDR1 is KGHSY and CDR2 FQNENV. This CDR3 is built from 14 residues. CDR3 in DNA: TGTGCCAGCAGCCAACGGACGGGGTACAATGAGCAGTTCTTC. This translates into CASSQRTGYNEQFF.

This rearrangement joins TRBV7-9 to TRBJ2-3; D is possibly TRBD2 (5 bases). Germline assignment: CDR1 SEHNR and CDR2 FQNEAQ (reference sequence). Trimming shortened V by 2 bases and J by 3 bases, and 12 bases separated the two germline ends. This CDR3 contains 15 residues. For the CDR3, the DNA is TGTGCCAGCAGCTTAAGCGGAACAGCTACAGATACGCAGTATTTT. Translated, it gives CASSLSGTATDTQYF.

The rearrangement uses TRBV27 and TRBJ1-5; perhaps TRBD1 as D (6 bases). V gave up 6 bases and J gave up 1 base, with 16 bases separating them. Germline CDR1 is MNHEY and CDR2 is SMNVEV (reference sequence). This CDR3 region has 16 residues. In DNA, the CDR3 is TGTGCCAGCAGGCCGAAGGGGGATGTAAGCAATCAGCCCCAGCATTTT. As protein: CASRPKGDVSNQPQHF.

The chain carries TRBV28 and TRBJ2-5, with 8 bases fitting TRBD2. With 6 bases clipped from V and 0 bases from J, the junction kept 6 bases outside the gene matches. CDR3 length: 15 amino acids. Germline CDR1 is MDHEN and CDR2 is SYDVKM. CDR3 coding DNA: TGTGCCAGCAGCCTTAGCGGGATAGACCAAGAGACCCAGTACTTC. Encoded protein: CASSLSGIDQETQYF.

This chain connects TRBV4-3 to TRBJ2-7; 9 bases are shared with TRBD2. Losses at the gene ends were 1 base for V and 4 bases for J; bases not matched to a gene: 11. The CDR3 extends over 17 amino acids. CDR1 and CDR2 (germline): LGHNA, YSLEER. In DNA form, the CDR3 reads TGCGCCAGCAGCCAAGGCCGGGCTAGCGGGATCGTTTACGAGCAGTACTTC. It codes for CASSQGRASGIVYEQYF.

This clone was recorded a few times. The rearrangement joins TRBV27 to TRBJ1-2; 7 nucleotides match TRBD1. CDR3 length: 13 amino acids. The germline V gene has CDR1 MNHEY and CDR2 SMNVEV (reference sequence). Losses at the gene ends were 4 bases for V and 8 bases for J; bases not matched to a gene: 7. CDR3 in amino acids: CASSSEGGRGYTF. The DNA of the CDR3 is TGTGCCAGCAGTTCCGAAGGGGGCCGGGGCTACACCTTC.

This sequence joins TRBV4-1 and TRBJ2-5, with TRBD1 identical over 9 bases. J was trimmed by 4 bases and V by 3 bases; bases with no gene match: 3. The CDR3 consists of 14 residues. Germline lookup yields CDR1 MGHRA and CDR2 YSYEKL. The CDR3 coding sequence is TGCGCCAGCAGCCATCGACAGGGGGTAGAGACCCAGTACTTC. Protein sequence: CASSHRQGVETQYF.

The chain joins TRBV5-1 to TRBJ2-3; TRBD2 matches 8 bases. With 1 base clipped from V and 0 bases from J, the junction kept 4 bases outside the gene matches. This CDR3 is 16 amino acids long. Germline lookup yields CDR1 SGHRS and CDR2 YFSETQ. CDR3 region: CASSLRAGGSTDTQYF. DNA for the CDR3: TGCGCCAGCAGCTTGCGGGCGGGAGGAAGCACAGATACGCAGTATTTT. The variable domain in full, with the rest retrieved from reference TRBV5-1 and TRBJ2-3, is KAGVTQTPRYLIKTRGQQVTLSCSPISGHRSVSWYQQTPGQGLQFLFEYFSETQRNKGNFPGRFSGRQFSNSRSEMNVSTLELGDSALYLCASSLRAGGSTDTQYFGPGTRLTVL.

CDR3 loop: CASSPLQGVPDTQYF. In DNA form, the CDR3 reads TGTGCCAGCTCACCGTTACAGGGGGTCCCAGATACGCAGTATTTT. The chain joins TRBV18 to TRBJ2-3; 8 bases are a match to TRBD1. Germline V lookup: CDR1 KGHSH, CDR2 LQKENI. V gave up 3 bases and J gave up 4 bases; unmatched junction bases: 6. The CDR3 runs 15 residues.

The chain couples TRBV27 to TRBJ2-7; D call uncertain. The ends were cut back, 2 bases at V and 3 bases at J, with 8 bases in the middle. Per germline, CDR1 MNHEY and CDR2 SMNVEV (reference sequence). This CDR3 comprises 13 residues. Here the CDR3 reads CASSLVGSYEQYF. CDR3 DNA sequence: TGTGCCAGCAGTTTAGTGGGCAGCTACGAGCAGTACTTC.

The chain couples TRBV6-5 to TRBJ1-2; unclear D gene. CDR1 is MNHEY, CDR2 SVGAGI, per germline. Deletions cut 1 base from V and 0 bases from J, with 9 bases between. This CDR3 region has 15 residues. The CDR3 DNA is TGTGCCAGCAGTTACTTTGAGGGAACTAACTATGGCTACACCTTC. Its translation is CASSYFEGTNYGYTF.

The chain's CDR3 is CASSPQSGSVTGELFF. The CDR3 nucleotides read TGTGCCAGCAGCCCGCAAAGTGGGAGTGTGACCGGGGAGCTGTTTTTT. This chain links TRBV7-8 with TRBJ2-2; D is possibly TRBD2 (5 bases). This CDR3 is 16 amino acids long. From germline, CDR1 is SGHVS and CDR2 FQNEAQ. V lost 5 bases and J 5 bases, leaving 18 bases between the germline ends.

This chain links TRBV28 with TRBJ2-7; D possibly corresponds to TRBD1 (5 bases). Germline V CDR1 and CDR2: MDHEN, SYDVKM. Trimming cost V 2 bases and J 3 bases, with 11 bases left between them. CDR3 size: 14 residues. CDR3 sequence (DNA): TGTGCCAGCAGTTTAATCGGCAGGGACTACGAGCAGTACTTC. Protein: CASSLIGRDYEQYF.

CDR3 sequence reads: CAISESMGLTYEQYF. CDR3 bases: TGTGCCATCAGTGAGTCAATGGGACTAACCTACGAGCAGTACTTC. V usage is TRBV10-3 and J usage is TRBJ2-7; TRBD2 matches at 7 bases. The ends lost 0 bases at V and 2 bases at J; junction bases unmatched: 4. The CDR3 totals 15 residues. Per the germline V gene, CDR1 is ENHRY and CDR2 is SYGVKD.